Following are 2 T cell receptor beta chains from one sample sequenced in a study of T cell responses to AZD1222 COVID-19 vaccine. Clones were sequenced by immunoSEQ multiplex PCR, and TCRdb holds only the in-frame ones, with some missing. The sample records some 120,000 clones, just under 95% being singletons. Source: peripheral blood, taken on day 0 of AZD1222 vaccination. Receptor source: an adult in good health.

The chain carries TRBV6-5 and TRBJ2-7; D unclear. Per the germline V gene, CDR1 is MNHEY and CDR2 is SVGAGI. The CDR3 has 12 residues. The V end was cut by 8 bases, the J end by 0 bases, with 8 bases between. The CDR3 DNA follows: TGTGCCAGCGGGGTGAGCTCCTACGAGCAGTACTTC. This sequence encodes CASGVSSYEQYF.

The chain recombines TRBV19 with TRBJ2-3, with a tentative D call TRBD2 (5 bases). Germline CDR1 LNHDA, CDR2 SQIVND (reference sequence). Trimming removed 1 base at V and 3 bases at J, with 8 bases between. The length of the CDR3 is 14 residues. The CDR3 DNA reads as TGTGCCAGTAGTATAGTGGGAGAGACAGATACGCAGTATTTT. It specifies CASSIVGETDTQYF.